This entry describes one T cell receptor (beta chain). The entry originates in a study of blood T cell repertoires in COVID-19. Assay used: immunoSEQ multiplex PCR; TCRdb lists only in-frame clones, some missing. The sample holds about 3,800 clones, over 80% seen once. The CDR3 totals 15 residues. CDR1 MNHEY and CDR2 SVGEGT come from the germline V gene. V trimming: 4 bases; J trimming: 2 bases; junction bases outside the gene matches: 5. The rearrangement uses TRBV6-2 or TRBV6-3 and TRBJ2-1; TRBD2 matches 7 bases. The receptor was isolated from a man over 45 with active COVID-19. The sequencing sample was made of peripheral blood. The CDR3 bases are TGTGCCAGCAGTTTGGGCGGGAGCCCCTACAATGAGCAGTTCTTC. It translates to CASSLGGSPYNEQFF.